One and the same sample provided the 2 T cell receptor beta chains below, sequenced in a study of T cell repertoires in cytomegalovirus infection. TCRdb used MiXCR to reprocess the reads, holding one entry per CDR3 protein. The data hold roughly 280,000 distinct CDR3 sequences, with roughly a fifth observed a single time. Their target antigens are unknown. The sample was cultured PBMCs, taken from culture after CMV antigen stimulation. The receptors shown here come from a human donor in good health (CMV status not recorded). Some clones in this sample may be carry-over from other donors' samples.

The chain recombines TRBV20-1 with TRBJ2-3; the D is unclear. Trimming cost V 7 bases and J 0 bases, with 8 bases left between them. The CDR3 length is 12 residues. CDR1 and CDR2 (germline): DFQATT, SNEGSKA (reference sequence). CDR3 coding DNA: TGCAGTGTCCGGATTAGCACAGATACGCAGTATTTT. It is translated as CSVRISTDTQYF.

V is TRBV10-3 and J is TRBJ2-6, with 9 positions matching TRBD1. The CDR3 totals 18 residues. The ends lost 5 bases at V and 0 bases at J; junction bases unmatched: 8. Germline CDR1 ENHRY, CDR2 SYGVKD. CDR3 in DNA: TGTGCCATCAGTACCCAACAGGGGGCGAGCTCTGGGGCCAACGTCCTGACTTTC. Translating gives CAISTQQGASSGANVLTF.